This TCR beta chain was identified in a study of T cell clonality in common variable immunodeficiency. Equal genomic DNA amounts from CVID and control samples were sequenced. The assay was immunoSEQ multiplex PCR, and TCRdb's table has in-frame clones only and misses some. This sample comprises tens of thousands of clones, none seen once only. This clone has ten or more counts. What it binds is unknown. Compared with germline, one end of the junction differs, possibly owing to a read error. The sequenced fragment ends 3 residues before the CDR3 boundary, so the rest is inferred from the germline J gene. The study's findings and limits: CVID subjects showed higher TCRbeta clonality than healthy controls. CVID subjects shared fewer TCRbeta clones than healthy controls did. Fewer deletions and N-nucleotide insertions were reportedly seen in common variable immunodeficiency TCR beta sequences.

This CDR3 is 15 amino acids long. In germline, CDR1 is DFQATT, CDR2 SNEGSKA (reference sequence). The sample taken for sequencing was peripheral blood mononuclear cells. The V gene is TRBV20-1, the J gene TRBJ2-3; 7 bases map to TRBD2. This TCR came from a person aged 18 to 70 in good health. CDR3 loop: CSAYPYGGSIDTQYF. The CDR3 bases that were read are TGCAGTGCTTATCCCTATGGCGGGAGCATAGATACG.